The clone carrying this TCR beta chain was detected many times. Its antigen is currently unknown. Library preparation for TCR beta used quantitative 5'-RACE with molecular barcodes. From the 5' RACE reads, TCRdb called clonotypes with MiXCR, one entry per CDR3 protein. Among 200,000 to 250,000 distinct CDR3 sequences listed, 25% to 30% were seen once. These data originate in a study of CD8 T cells in ankylosing spondylitis. Study-level results: Seemingly distinctive of ankylosing spondylitis blood was a TCR beta motif formed by eight highly homologous variants. Enrichment of disease-linked clones was reportedly significant in matched ankylosing spondylitis synovial fluid.

Material: blood, either unsorted or a sorted T cell fraction (not recorded which). The TCR originated in a male donor with ankylosing spondylitis or in good health (not recorded which).

The CDR3 sequence is CASSFERGNTIYF. The DNA for the CDR3 is TGCGCCAGCAGCTTCGAAAGGGGAAACACCATATATTTT. The V call is TRBV5-1, the J call TRBJ1-3, with D uncertain. Germline V gene sequence: CDR1 SGHRS, CDR2 YFSETQ. Trimming shortened V by 2 bases and J by 4 bases, and 7 bases separated the two germline ends. The CDR3 loop spans 13 amino acids.